This T cell receptor (beta chain) originates from a study of T cell repertoires in cytomegalovirus infection. Whole-study context: Researchers turned to recently identified HLA-C-restricted CMV epitopes as well as well-studied HLA-B-restricted ones. CMV infection plus the matching HLA type was flagged by public TCR beta signatures.

A word on this clonotype: What it binds is not known.

TCRdb ran MiXCR on the reads and lists one entry per CDR3 protein. The sample records around 230,000 distinct CDR3 sequences, approximately 38% being singletons. The CDR3 sequence is 15 residues long. Trimming pared 3 bases from V and 6 bases from J, leaving 17 bases between. Findings of the study overall: Across the ex vivo response, the dominant clonotypes were HLA-C-restricted CMV-specific TCR beta clonotypes.

The sequenced sample was CD8+ T cells from cultured PBMCs, obtained from culture after CMV antigen stimulation. J is TRBJ1-2 and V is TRBV12-3 or TRBV12-4; possibly TRBD1 for D (6 bases). The receptor was isolated from a human donor in good health (CMV status not recorded). Some clones in this sample may be carry-over from other donors' samples. The DNA of the CDR3 is TGTGCCAGCAGTTTGTTATGGGGGCAGGGTAATGGCTACACCTTC. Its protein product is CASSLLWGQGNGYTF.